This paragraph reports one T cell receptor (beta chain). The data stem from a study of cytomegalovirus exposure and HLA in healthy donors. Trimming removed 0 bases from V and 1 base from J; junction bases left unmatched: 8. Per the germline V gene, CDR1 is SGHRS and CDR2 is YFSETQ. The CDR3 runs to 17 residues. Some clones are missing from TCRdb's copy, which holds only in-frame ones; the method was immunoSEQ multiplex PCR. The data show over 250,000 clones, roughly 85% seen once. Sequencing was done on a sample of PBMCs. The receptor comes from a woman between 18 and 29 years old in good health and CMV-seronegative. J is TRBJ2-3 and V is TRBV5-1; 7 bases are shared with TRBD1. The CDR3 spells CASSLADRQGRTDTQYF. The CDR3 DNA reads as TGCGCCAGCAGCTTGGCCGATCGACAGGGACGCACAGATACGCAGTATTTT.